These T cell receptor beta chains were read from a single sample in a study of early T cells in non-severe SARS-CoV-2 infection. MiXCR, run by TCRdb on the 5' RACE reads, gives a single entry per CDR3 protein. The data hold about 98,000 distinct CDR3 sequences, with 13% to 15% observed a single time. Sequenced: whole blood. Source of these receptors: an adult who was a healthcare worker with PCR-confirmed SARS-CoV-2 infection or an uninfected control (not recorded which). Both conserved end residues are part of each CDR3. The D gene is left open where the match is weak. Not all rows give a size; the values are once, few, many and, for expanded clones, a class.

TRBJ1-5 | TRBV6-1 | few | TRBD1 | TGTGCCAGCAGCTATGGACAGGGGACTCTTAGCAATCAGCCCCAGCATTTT | CASSYGQGTLSNQPQHF
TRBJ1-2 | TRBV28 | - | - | TGTGCCAGCAAAACTGCTGGCCTTAACTATGGCTACACCTTC | CASKTAGLNYGYTF
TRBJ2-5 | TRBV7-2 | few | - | TGTGCCAGCAGCTTAGCGCAGGGACTTTATGGGGAGACCCAGTACTTC | CASSLAQGLYGETQYF
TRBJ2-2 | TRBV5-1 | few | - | TGCGCCAGCAGCTTCGTCCAGGGGAACACCGGGGAGCTGTTTTTT | CASSFVQGNTGELFF
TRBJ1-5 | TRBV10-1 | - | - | TGCGCCAGCAGTCCCGGGATTGGTCAGCCCCAGCATTTT | CASSPGIGQPQHF
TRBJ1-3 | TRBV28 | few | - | TGTGCCAGCAGTTTTCAGGGGCCCATCTCTGGAAACACCATATATTTT | CASSFQGPISGNTIYF
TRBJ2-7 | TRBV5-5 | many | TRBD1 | TGTGCCAGCAGCTTAGACAGGGTCTACGAGCAGTACTTC | CASSLDRVYEQYF
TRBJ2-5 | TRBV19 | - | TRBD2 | TGTGCCAGTAGCCCCAGCGGGATTGTGGAGACCCAGTACTTC | CASSPSGIVETQYF
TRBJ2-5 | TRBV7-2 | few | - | TGTGCCAGCAGTTCTGGGTCTTCCGGGACCCAGTACTTC | CASSSGSSGTQYF
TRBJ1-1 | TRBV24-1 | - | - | TGTGCCACCAGTGATTTAGGTCCGGACACTGAAGCTTTCTTT | CATSDLGPDTEAFF
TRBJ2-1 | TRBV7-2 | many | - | TGTGCCAGCAGCTGGAGTAACCATGAGCAGTTCTTC | CASSWSNHEQFF
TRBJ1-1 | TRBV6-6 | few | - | TGTGCCAGCAGTTACTCGGGGGGTGGGTACACTGAAGCTTTCTTT | CASSYSGGGYTEAFF
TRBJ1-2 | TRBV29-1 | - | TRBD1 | TGCAGCGTTGAAACCCGGGACAGCCTTTATGGCTACACCTTC | CSVETRDSLYGYTF
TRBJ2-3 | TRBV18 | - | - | TGTGCCAGCTCACCGTTGGACAGAAGCACAGATACGCAGTATTTT | CASSPLDRSTDTQYF
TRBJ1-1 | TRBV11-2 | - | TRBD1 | TGTGCCAGCAGCTTAGTTTTGGGACAGGGGGCAAACACTGAAGCTTTCTTT | CASSLVLGQGANTEAFF
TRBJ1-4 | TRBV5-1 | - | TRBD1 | TGCGCCAGCAGCTGGGGACAGGGTGATGAAAAACTGTTTTTT | CASSWGQGDEKLFF
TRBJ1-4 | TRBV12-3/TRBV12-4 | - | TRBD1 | TGTGCCAGCAGCGAGACAGGGGTAACTAATGAAAAACTGTTTTTT | CASSETGVTNEKLFF
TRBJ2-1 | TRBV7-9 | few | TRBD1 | TGTGCCAGCAGCTTAGTCGGACAGGGGGTCTACAATGAGCAGTTCTTC | CASSLVGQGVYNEQFF
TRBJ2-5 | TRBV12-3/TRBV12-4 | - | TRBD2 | TGTGCCAGCAGTTTCACTAGCGGGGGCCAAGAGACCCAGTACTTC | CASSFTSGGQETQYF
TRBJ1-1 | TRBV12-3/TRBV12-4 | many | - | TGTGCCAGCAGTTTAGGCGGGACGAACACTGAAGCTTTCTTT | CASSLGGTNTEAFF
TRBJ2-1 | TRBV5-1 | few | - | TGCGCCAGCAGCTTCGGTGCGGGGACTTCCTACAATGAGCAGTTCTTC | CASSFGAGTSYNEQFF
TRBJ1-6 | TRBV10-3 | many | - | TGTGCCATCAGTGAGGGCTGGGTGGGGGATAATTCACCCCTCCACTTT | CAISEGWVGDNSPLHF
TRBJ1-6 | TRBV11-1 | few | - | TGTGCCAGCAGCTTCCAGGCAGACTATAATTCACCCCTCCACTTT | CASSFQADYNSPLHF
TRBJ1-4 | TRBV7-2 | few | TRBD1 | TGTGCCAGCAGCCATGGGCGACAGGGGTCGGGCGAAAAACTGTTTTTT | CASSHGRQGSGEKLFF
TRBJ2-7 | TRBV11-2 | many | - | TGTGCCAGCAGCTCCATCCCGGAGGTCCTATCCTACGAGCAGTACTTC | CASSSIPEVLSYEQYF
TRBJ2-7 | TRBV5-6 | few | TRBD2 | TGTGCCAGCAGCTCCCGGACTAGCGGCCCCTACGAGCAGTACTTC | CASSSRTSGPYEQYF
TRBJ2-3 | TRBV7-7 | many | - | TGTGCCAGCAGCCCGAAGTGGGGGTCCGGTAACGGTACGCAGTATTTT | CASSPKWGSGNGTQYF